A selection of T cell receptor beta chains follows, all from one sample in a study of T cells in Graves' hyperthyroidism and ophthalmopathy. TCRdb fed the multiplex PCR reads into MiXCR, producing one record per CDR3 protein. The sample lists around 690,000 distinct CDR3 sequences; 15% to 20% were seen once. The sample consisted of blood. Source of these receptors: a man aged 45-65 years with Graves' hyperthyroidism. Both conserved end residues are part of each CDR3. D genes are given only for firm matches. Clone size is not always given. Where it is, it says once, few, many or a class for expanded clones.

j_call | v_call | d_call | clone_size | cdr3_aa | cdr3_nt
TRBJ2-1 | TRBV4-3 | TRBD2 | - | CASSPPGAGGGNEQFF | TGCGCCAGCAGCCCGCCAGGAGCGGGAGGGGGCAATGAGCAGTTCTTC
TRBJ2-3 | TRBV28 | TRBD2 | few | CASSPPGLAGWGTQYF | TGTGCCAGCAGTCCCCCGGGACTAGCGGGATGGGGTACGCAGTATTTT
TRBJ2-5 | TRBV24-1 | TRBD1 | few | CATSEPGTGLEETQYF | TGTGCCACCAGTGAGCCCGGGACAGGGCTTGAGGAGACCCAGTACTTC
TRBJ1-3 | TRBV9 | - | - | CASSAYRDRENTIYF | TGTGCCAGCAGCGCCTACCGGGATCGAGAAAACACCATATATTTT
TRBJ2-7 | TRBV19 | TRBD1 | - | CASTDTGTGVLEQYF | TGTGCCAGTACTGATACGGGGACAGGGGTTCTTGAGCAGTACTTC
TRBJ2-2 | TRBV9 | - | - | CASSVSEGPNTGELFF | TGTGCCAGCAGCGTAAGCGAGGGACCGAACACCGGGGAGCTGTTTTTT
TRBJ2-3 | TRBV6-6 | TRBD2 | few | CASSYSTSGVFTDTQYF | TGTGCCAGCAGTTACTCGACTAGCGGTGTTTTTACAGATACGCAGTATTTT
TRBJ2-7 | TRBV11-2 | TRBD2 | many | CASSINELAGGYEQYF | TGTGCCAGCAGCATTAACGAACTAGCGGGAGGGTACGAGCAGTACTTC
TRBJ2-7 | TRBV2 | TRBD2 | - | CASRKGLAGGPGEQYF | TGTGCCAGCAGGAAGGGACTAGCGGGAGGGCCTGGTGAGCAGTACTTC
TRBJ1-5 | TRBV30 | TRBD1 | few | CAWGTGEVQPQHF | TGTGCCTGGGGGACAGGGGAGGTTCAGCCCCAGCATTTT
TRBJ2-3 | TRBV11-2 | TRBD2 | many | CASSLPSGRAAGTQYF | TGTGCCAGCAGCTTACCTAGCGGGAGGGCCGCTGGCACGCAGTATTTT
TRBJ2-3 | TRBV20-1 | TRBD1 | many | CSARPRDRGPDTQYF | TGCAGTGCTAGGCCCCGAGACAGGGGTCCAGATACGCAGTATTTT
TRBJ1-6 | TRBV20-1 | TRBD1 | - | CSAREDRVISSLHF | TGCAGTGCTAGGGAGGACAGGGTAATTAGCTCCCTCCACTTT
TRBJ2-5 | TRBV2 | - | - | CASRDQVLGETQYF | TGTGCCAGCAGGGACCAGGTACTAGGGGAGACCCAGTACTTC
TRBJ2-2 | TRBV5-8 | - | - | CASSPRRGGELFF | TGTGCCAGCAGCCCCCGGAGGGGCGGGGAGCTGTTTTTT
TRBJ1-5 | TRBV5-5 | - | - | CASSLWQGNQPQHF | TGTGCCAGCAGCTTGTGGCAGGGGAACCAGCCCCAGCATTTT
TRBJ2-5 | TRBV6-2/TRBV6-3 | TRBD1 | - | CATNDFRQGRETQYF | TGTGCCACCAATGATTTCCGACAGGGACGGGAGACCCAGTACTTC
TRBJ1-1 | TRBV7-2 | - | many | CASSLATGANTEAFF | TGTGCCAGCAGCTTAGCCACCGGGGCGAACACTGAAGCTTTCTTT
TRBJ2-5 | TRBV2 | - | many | CASSIQDSAAETQYF | TGTGCCAGCAGTATTCAGGATTCGGCGGCAGAGACCCAGTACTTC
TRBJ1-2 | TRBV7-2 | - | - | CASSPIGMVGYTF | TGTGCCAGCAGCCCGATCGGAATGGTTGGCTACACCTTC
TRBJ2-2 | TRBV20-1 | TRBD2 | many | CSAAKGLAGARGTGELFF | TGCAGTGCTGCAAAGGGACTAGCGGGAGCGAGGGGTACCGGGGAGCTGTTTTTT
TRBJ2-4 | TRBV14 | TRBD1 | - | CASSPEGQGFQYF | TGTGCCAGCAGCCCGGAGGGACAGGGGTTTCAATACTTC
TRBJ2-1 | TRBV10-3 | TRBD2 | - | CAIKGLAGGDEQFF | TGTGCCATCAAGGGACTAGCGGGAGGGGATGAGCAGTTCTTC